This T cell receptor beta chain derives from a study of T cells in Graves' hyperthyroidism and ophthalmopathy. A lack of ophthalmopathy progression within 18 months defined stable Graves' hyperthyroidism. Diagnostic decisions used clinical symptoms, serum thyroxine and TRAb, thyroid ultrasound and orbital computed tomography. Fresh peripheral blood, 9.5 to 10 ml of it, supplied the PBMCs. Authors of the study amplified TCR beta CDR3 regions from RNA transcripts. HTBI primers were employed in a first-round RT-PCR of the TCR CDR3. TCRdb itself ran the multiplex PCR reads through MiXCR, one entry per CDR3 protein. The table shows 800,000 or so distinct CDR3 sequences, with 38% occurring only once. In this sample, this clonotype turned up a few times. The sequenced sample was blood. This sequence was found in a man between 18 and 35 years old with Graves' hyperthyroidism.

The CDR3 spells CASSENGLSGNTIYF. The CDR3 nucleotides are TGTGCCAGCAGTGAAAATGGTTTGTCTGGAAACACCATATATTTT. The J gene is TRBJ1-3, the V gene TRBV2; D gene uncertain. The CDR3 contains 15 residues. Germline CDR1 and CDR2: SNHLY and FYNNEI. With 2 bases removed from V and 1 base from J, the gap between germline ends came to 9 bases.